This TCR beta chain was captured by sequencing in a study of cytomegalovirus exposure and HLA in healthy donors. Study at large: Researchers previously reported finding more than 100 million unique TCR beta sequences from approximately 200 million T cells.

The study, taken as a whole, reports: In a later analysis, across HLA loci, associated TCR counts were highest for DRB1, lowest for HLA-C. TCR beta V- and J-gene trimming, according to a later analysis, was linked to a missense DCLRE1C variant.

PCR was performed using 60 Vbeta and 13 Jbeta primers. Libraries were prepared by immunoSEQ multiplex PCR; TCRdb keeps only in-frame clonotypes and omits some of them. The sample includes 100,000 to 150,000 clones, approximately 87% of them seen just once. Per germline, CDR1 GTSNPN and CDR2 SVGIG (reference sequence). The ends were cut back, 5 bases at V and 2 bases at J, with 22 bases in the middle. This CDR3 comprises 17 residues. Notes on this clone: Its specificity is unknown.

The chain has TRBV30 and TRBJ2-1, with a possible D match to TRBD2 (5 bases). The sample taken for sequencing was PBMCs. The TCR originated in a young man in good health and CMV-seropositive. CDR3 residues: CAWSGSLGALPYNEQFF. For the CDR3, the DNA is TGTGCCTGGTCGGGGAGCCTGGGAGCGTTACCCTACAATGAGCAGTTCTTC.